This TCR beta chain is from a study of T cells in Graves' hyperthyroidism and ophthalmopathy. TCR beta CDR3 region amplification was performed from RNA transcripts. The HTBI primer set was used in a first-round RT-PCR of the TCR CDR3. MiXCR, applied by TCRdb to the multiplex PCR reads, yields one record per CDR3 protein. The table lists more than 500,000 distinct CDR3 sequences, under 60% of them singletons, with 15% to 20% in the top ten. Trimming took 3 bases from V and 2 from J, leaving 13 bases between them. CDR1 and CDR2 (germline): LNHNV, YYDKDF (reference sequence). The CDR3 consists of 15 residues. In this sample, this clonotype turned up a few times.

The sequencing sample was made of peripheral blood or thyroid tissue (not recorded which). This rearrangement joins TRBV15 to TRBJ1-1; maybe TRBD1 (5 bases). The clonotype originates from an adult woman with Graves' disease, either hyperthyroidism or ophthalmopathy (not recorded which). The CDR3 spells CATSSQGTVNTEAFF. The CDR3 DNA follows: TGTGCCACCAGCAGCCAAGGGACGGTCAACACTGAAGCTTTCTTT.